This T cell receptor beta chain was sequenced in a study of OX40 agonist ivuxolimab in advanced cancers. Study results and caveats: Partial responders at 0.1-3.0 mg/kg had among the lowest clonal expansion.

As concerns this clone: Its antigen is still unknown.

Repertoires were generated with immunoSEQ multiplex PCR, while TCRdb's copy carries only in-frame clones and drops some. The sample yields about 17,000 clones, about 80% seen once. The CDR3 has 14 residues. V shed 8 bases, J shed 8 bases, and the junction held 13 bases outside the gene matches. Germline-derived CDR1 and CDR2 are MNHEY and SMNVEV (reference sequence). This rearrangement joins TRBV27 to TRBJ1-2; TRBD1 agrees at 8 bases. The clonotype originates from an adult with an advanced solid tumor such as melanoma, head and neck, liver or kidney cancer. Material: CD4+ or CD8+ T cells sorted from blood, obtained in a trial of the OX40 agonist ivuxolimab. This CDR3 is CASSLVSGGGGYTF. The DNA for the CDR3 is TGTGCCAGCTCCCTTGTGTCAGGGGGCGGCGGCTACACCTTC.